The clone carrying this T cell receptor beta chain was seen only a few times. This entry belongs to a study of cytomegalovirus exposure and HLA in healthy donors. In germline, CDR1 is LNHNV, CDR2 YYDKDF (reference sequence). With 1 base removed from V and 6 bases from J, the gap between germline ends came to 12 bases. This CDR3 has 14 residues. PCR employed 60 Vbeta and 13 Jbeta primers. Clones were sequenced by immunoSEQ multiplex PCR, and TCRdb holds only the in-frame ones, with some missing. This table has about 180,000 clones, about three quarters appearing once. This receptor was obtained from a man between 40 and 49 years old in good health and CMV-seronegative. Sequencing input: PBMCs. This chain links TRBV15 with TRBJ1-2; unclear D gene. The CDR3 coding sequence is TGTGCCACCAGCAGAGTCGTCCAGGCCCATGGCTACACCTTC. This gives the protein CATSRVVQAHGYTF. Supplemented by reference TRBV15 and TRBJ1-2, the full variable domain reads DAMVIQNPRYQVTQFGKPVTLSCSQTLNHNVMYWYQQKSSQAPKLLFHYYDKDFNNEADTPDNFQSRRPNTSFCFLDIRSPGLGDTAMYLCATSRVVQAHGYTFGSGTRLTVV.